The clone carrying this TCR beta chain has a handful of counts. Its antigen is undetermined. This specimen belongs to a study of blood T cells in healthy people across ages. The CDR3 has 14 amino acids. Trimming removed 0 bases from V and 6 bases from J, with 9 bases in between. In germline, CDR1 is ENHRY, CDR2 SYGVKD. Study outcomes and limitations: Per-million-T-cell TCR beta diversity fell roughly linearly with age. Without sorted subsets, naive and antigen-experienced compartments could not be conclusively compared. Donors of long life had a larger count of naive CD4+ cells and greater diversity than aged donors.

The second PCR ran about 6 to 11 cycles with a sample-barcoded 5' primer and J-beta primers. Per-sample output comprised a minimum of 2.5 million paired-end reads containing CDR3. TCRdb recomputed calls from the 5' RACE reads with MiXCR, one row per CDR3 protein. The table has some 1.5 million distinct CDR3 sequences, roughly 27% seen once. This sequence originates from a woman aged 25-40 years in good health. The specimen sequenced was blood. The chain links TRBV10-3 to TRBJ2-1; D ambiguous. The CDR3 loop reads CAISESPEVNEQFF. CDR3 bases: TGTGCCATCAGTGAGTCCCCGGAAGTCAATGAGCAGTTCTTC.